This entry concerns a single TCR beta chain. Its specificity is unknown. This sequence may be a read error, since a much larger clone differs from it by one base. Template material for amplifying TCR beta CDR3 regions consisted of RNA transcripts. First-round RT-PCR targeting the TCR CDR3 was performed with the HTBI primer set. One entry per CDR3 protein results from TCRdb running MiXCR on the multiplex PCR reads. Among around 540,000 distinct CDR3 sequences listed, 15% to 20% were seen once. The germline V and J ends were trimmed by 6 bases and 10 bases, with 10 bases remaining between them. Germline CDR1 is MNHNS and CDR2 is SASEGT. The CDR3 contains 11 residues. This specimen comes from a study of T cells in Graves' hyperthyroidism and ophthalmopathy. Each person with ophthalmopathy scored at least 3 on the Clinical Activity Score, reached NOSPECS grade 4 or higher, and had been ill under 3 months. Isolation of PBMCs was performed on 8.5 to 10 ml fresh peripheral blood.

The study's findings and limits: Separating ophthalmopathy from stable hyperthyroidism was achieved by a 13 V-J model.

The chain has TRBV6-1 and TRBJ2-1; D not resolved. The TCR originated in a woman aged 30 to 39 with Graves' ophthalmopathy. The sequencing input was blood. The CDR3, as DNA: TGTGCCAGCAGAGGACCTGGGGAGCAGTTCTTC. Its protein product is CASRGPGEQFF.